What follows are 10 T cell receptor beta chains derived from one specimen sequenced in a study of graft-versus-host responses after intestinal transplantation. No antigen has been assigned to these receptors. Generated by immunoSEQ multiplex PCR, the TCRdb table keeps only in-frame clones and is missing some. The repertoire holds tens of thousands of clones, 90% to 95% seen once, with 0.38% in the top ten. The material sequenced was unstimulated CD4+ T cells sorted from spleen or lymph node cells, taken before transplant. The receptor set was obtained from a human donor who was the organ donor for an intestinal transplant.

The chain couples TRBV13 to TRBJ1-2; weak D call: TRBD1 (5 bases). With 1 base removed from V and 8 bases from J, the gap between germline ends came to 8 bases. CDR1 PRHDT and CDR2 FYEKMQ come from the germline V gene (reference sequence). This CDR3 region has 12 residues. CDR3: CASSLARGGYTF. The CDR3 DNA reads TGTGCCAGCAGCTTAGCACGGGGCGGCTACACCTTC.

The V call is TRBV7-2, the J call TRBJ2-2; D gene ambiguous. Germline CDR1 is SGHTA and CDR2 is FQGNSA. The CDR3 extends over 12 amino acids. Trimming shortened V by 3 bases and J by 6 bases, and 5 bases separated the two germline ends. Here the CDR3 DNA reads TGTGCCAGCAGCTTCCGGGCCGGGGAGCTGTTTTTT. Amino acid sequence: CASSFRAGELFF.

This chain joins TRBV2 and TRBJ1-2; D might be TRBD1 (5 bases). Germline V gene lookup returns CDR1 SNHLY and CDR2 FYNNEI. With 1 base removed from V and 8 bases from J, the gap between germline ends came to 20 bases. This CDR3 is built from 16 residues. In nucleotides, the CDR3 is TGTGCCAGCAGTGAAGAGGAGGGGAGGATGGGGGGGGGCTACACCTTC. Translating gives CASSEEEGRMGGGYTF.

The chain couples TRBV6-1 to TRBJ2-1; 10 bases line up with TRBD1. CDR3 length equals 15 residues. The V gene end was trimmed by 5 bases and the J gene end by 5 bases; junction bases not matched to a gene: 6. Germline assignment: CDR1 MNHNS and CDR2 SASEGT. CDR3 sequence reads: CASSTWTGGNNEQFF. In DNA, the CDR3 is TGTGCCAGCAGTACCTGGACAGGGGGAAACAATGAGCAGTTCTTC.

The rearrangement joins TRBV18 to TRBJ1-2; no clear D gene. Germline V gene sequence: CDR1 KGHSH, CDR2 LQKENI. The germline V and J ends were trimmed by 3 bases and 2 bases, with 7 bases remaining between them. The CDR3 length is 13 residues. The CDR3 coding sequence is TGTGCCAGCTCACCGGACGGAAACTATGGCTACACCTTC. Its translation is CASSPDGNYGYTF. Full variable domain (remainder filled in from reference TRBV18 and TRBJ1-2): NAGVMQNPRHLVRRRGQEARLRCSPMKGHSHVYWYRQLPEEGLKFMVYLQKENIIDESGMPKERFSAEFPKEGPSILRIQQVVRGDSAAYFCASSPDGNYGYTFGSGTRLTVV.

The rearrangement uses TRBV2 and TRBJ1-2; 8 bases align to TRBD1. This CDR3 spans 18 amino acids. Trimming removed 5 bases from V and 1 base from J; junction bases left unmatched: 15. The V gene's germline CDR1 is SNHLY and CDR2 FYNNEI. CDR3 sequence: CASSRRLTLTGVNYGYTF. CDR3 sequence (DNA): TGTGCCAGCAGTCGACGCCTGACCTTGACAGGGGTTAACTATGGCTACACCTTC.

This clone occurred once. The genes are TRBV7-9 and TRBJ1-5; 9 bases align to TRBD1. V shed 0 bases and J 7 bases; nucleotides not matched to a gene: 1. This CDR3 comprises 14 residues. The germline gives CDR1 SEHNR, CDR2 FQNEAQ (reference sequence). CDR3 nucleotides: TGTGCCAGCAGCTTAGCCGACAGGGGGCAGCCCCAGCATTTT. This encodes CASSLADRGQPQHF.

The chain employs TRBV6-5 and TRBJ1-1; a possible D gene is TRBD1 (5 bases). Trimming cost V 6 bases and J 3 bases, with 11 bases left between them. Germline CDR1 reads MNHEY; CDR2 reads SVGAGI. The CDR3 has 13 amino acids. The CDR3: CASSRGVYTEAFF. The CDR3 nucleotides read TGTGCCAGCAGCCGAGGGGTGTACACTGAAGCTTTCTTT.

This chain connects TRBV18 to TRBJ1-1, with D maybe TRBD1 (5 bases). V shed 3 bases and J shed 7 bases, with 9 bases lying between them. The CDR3 covers 12 residues. Germline V gene sequence: CDR1 KGHSH, CDR2 LQKENI. CDR3 in DNA: TGTGCCAGCTCACCTGTTGGGGGTGAAGCTTTCTTT. This gives the protein CASSPVGGEAFF.

The CDR3 sequence: CASRLLTGERGKWTQYF. CDR3 nucleotides: TGTGCCAGCAGACTGCTAACAGGGGAGAGGGGCAAGTGGACCCAGTACTTC. The V and J genes are TRBV27 and TRBJ2-5; 7 bases agree with TRBD1. Germline CDR1 is MNHEY and CDR2 is SMNVEV (reference sequence). This CDR3 has 17 amino acids. Trimming removed 6 bases from V and 7 bases from J; junction bases left unmatched: 20.